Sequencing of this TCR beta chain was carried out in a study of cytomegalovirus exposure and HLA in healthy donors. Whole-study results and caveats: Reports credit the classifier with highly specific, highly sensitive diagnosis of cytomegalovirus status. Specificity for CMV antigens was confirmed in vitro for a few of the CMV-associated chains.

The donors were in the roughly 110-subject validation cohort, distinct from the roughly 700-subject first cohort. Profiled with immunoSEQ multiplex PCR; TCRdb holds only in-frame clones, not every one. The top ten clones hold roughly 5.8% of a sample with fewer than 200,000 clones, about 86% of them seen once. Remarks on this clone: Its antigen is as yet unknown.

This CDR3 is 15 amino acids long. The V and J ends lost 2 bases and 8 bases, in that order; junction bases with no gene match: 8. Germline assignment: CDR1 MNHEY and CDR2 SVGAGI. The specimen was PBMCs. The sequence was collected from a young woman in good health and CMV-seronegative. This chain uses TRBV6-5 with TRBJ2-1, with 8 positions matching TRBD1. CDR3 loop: CASSYLGQGSYEQFF. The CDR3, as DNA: TGTGCCAGCAGTTACCTAGGACAGGGATCCTATGAGCAGTTCTTC.